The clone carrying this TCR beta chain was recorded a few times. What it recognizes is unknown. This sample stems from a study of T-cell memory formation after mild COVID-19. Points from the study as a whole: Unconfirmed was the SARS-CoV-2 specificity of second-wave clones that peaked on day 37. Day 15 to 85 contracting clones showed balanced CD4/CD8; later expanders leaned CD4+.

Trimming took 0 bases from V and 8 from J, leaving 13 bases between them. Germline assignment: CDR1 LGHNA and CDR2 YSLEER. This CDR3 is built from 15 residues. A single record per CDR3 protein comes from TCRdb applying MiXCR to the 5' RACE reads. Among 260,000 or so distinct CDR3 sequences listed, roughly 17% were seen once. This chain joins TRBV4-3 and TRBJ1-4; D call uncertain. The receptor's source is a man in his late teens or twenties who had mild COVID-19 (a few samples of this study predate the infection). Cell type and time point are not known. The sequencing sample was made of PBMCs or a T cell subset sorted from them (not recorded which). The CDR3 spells CASSQEPNQQEKLFF. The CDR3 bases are TGCGCCAGCAGCCAAGAACCCAACCAGCAGGAAAAACTGTTTTTT.